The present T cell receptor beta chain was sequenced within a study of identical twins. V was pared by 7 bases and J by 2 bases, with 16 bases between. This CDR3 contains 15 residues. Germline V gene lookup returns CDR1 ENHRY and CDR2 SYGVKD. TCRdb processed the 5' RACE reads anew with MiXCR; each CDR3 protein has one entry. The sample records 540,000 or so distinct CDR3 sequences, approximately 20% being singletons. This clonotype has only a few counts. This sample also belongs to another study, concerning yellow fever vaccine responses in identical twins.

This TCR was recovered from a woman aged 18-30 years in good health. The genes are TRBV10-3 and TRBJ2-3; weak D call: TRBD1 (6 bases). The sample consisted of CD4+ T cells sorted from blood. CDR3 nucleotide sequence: TGTGCCATCAAGGGGACGTGGACAGACACAGATACGCAGTATTTT. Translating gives CAIKGTWTDTDTQYF.